The 27 T cell receptor beta chains reported below all come from one sample, sequenced in a study of blood T cell repertoires in COVID-19. Profiling relied on immunoSEQ multiplex PCR, and the TCRdb table lists in-frame clones only, not all of them. The table has more than 200,000 clones, about nine tenths seen once. Specimen: PBMCs or T cells enriched from blood (not recorded which). Receptors originate from a man aged 25 to 40 in a cohort exposed to, infected with or recovered from COVID-19 (not recorded which).

This clone occurred once. V gene TRBV7-2 combines with J gene TRBJ1-5, with D perhaps matching TRBD1 (6 bases). There are 15 residues in the CDR3. In germline, CDR1 is SGHTA, CDR2 FQGNSA. V lost 5 bases and J 5 bases, leaving 16 bases between the germline ends. The DNA of the CDR3 is TGTGCCAGCAGCACCTCAGGGGCCCGTGATCAGCCCCAGCATTTT. It is translated as CASSTSGARDQPQHF.

This rearrangement joins TRBV27 to TRBJ2-5; D unclear. Germline-derived CDR1 and CDR2 are MNHEY and SMNVEV (reference sequence). The CDR3 spans 12 residues. Trimming stripped 7 bases from V and 7 bases from J, with 13 bases between. The CDR3 spells CASMSRRGTQYF. The CDR3, as DNA: TGTGCCAGCATGAGTCGGCGCGGGACCCAGTACTTC.

V gene TRBV18 combines with J gene TRBJ2-5, with TRBD1 matching over 7 bases. The CDR3 spans 13 residues. J was trimmed by 5 bases and V by 3 bases; bases with no gene match: 3. The V gene's germline CDR1 is KGHSH and CDR2 LQKENI. Written as DNA, the CDR3 is TGTGCCAGCTCACCTCGACAGGGTGAGACCCAGTACTTC. Its translation is CASSPRQGETQYF.

The chain links TRBV5-8 to TRBJ2-7; D gene unclear. This CDR3 region has 14 residues. V was clipped by 2 bases and J by 3 bases, with 12 bases between them. Looked up from germline, CDR1 is SGHTS and CDR2 is YDEGEE. CDR3 loop: CASSFGSPGYEQYF. In DNA form, the CDR3 reads TGTGCCAGCAGCTTCGGCTCCCCAGGCTACGAGCAGTACTTC.

The V and J genes are TRBV18 and TRBJ2-1, with D perhaps TRBD2 (5 bases). Trimming pared 6 bases from V and 9 bases from J, leaving 12 bases between. CDR1 KGHSH and CDR2 LQKENI come from the germline V gene. The CDR3 runs 12 residues. CDR3 bases: TGTGCCAGCTCGCCGAGTCGGGGTGAGCAGTTCTTC. Translation gives CASSPSRGEQFF.

V usage is TRBV4-2 and J usage is TRBJ2-3; TRBD1 agrees at 11 bases. After removal of 4 bases from V and 2 bases from J, the junction contained 8 bases not matched to a gene. Germline-derived CDR1 and CDR2 are LGHNA and YNFKEQ. This CDR3 is 17 amino acids long. This CDR3 is CASSPFPDRGLTDTQYF. Written as DNA, the CDR3 is TGTGCCAGCAGCCCATTCCCGGACAGGGGGCTCACAGATACGCAGTATTTT.

V usage is TRBV7-3 and J usage is TRBJ2-3; 7 nucleotides align to TRBD2. The CDR3 is 16 residues long. The V gene's germline CDR1 is SGHTA and CDR2 FQGTGA. Trimming at V came to 5 bases and at J to 2 bases, leaving 10 bases not matched to a gene. The CDR3 loop is CASSPEKRGHTDTQYF. CDR3 nucleotide sequence: TGTGCCAGCAGCCCCGAGAAGCGGGGCCACACAGATACGCAGTATTTT.

V and J are TRBV7-9 and TRBJ2-5; 8 nucleotides match TRBD2. Germline V gives CDR1 SEHNR, CDR2 FQNEAQ (reference sequence). Germline trimming cut 3 bases from V and 3 bases from J; bases unmatched to any gene: 6. CDR3 length: 15 residues. The CDR3 region is CASSFLETSEETQYF. The DNA of the CDR3 is TGTGCCAGCAGCTTTCTCGAGACTAGCGAAGAGACCCAGTACTTC.

The gene calls are TRBV5-6 and TRBJ2-4; D remains ambiguous. Germline assignment: CDR1 SGHDT and CDR2 YYEEEE. The CDR3 contains 14 residues. Trimming stripped 2 bases from V and 9 bases from J, with 15 bases between. CDR3 bases: TGTGCCAGCAGCTTAAGACTCCCCAGAGGCATTCAGTACTTC. Protein sequence: CASSLRLPRGIQYF. The whole variable domain, filled in from reference TRBV5-6 and TRBJ2-4, reads DAGVTQSPTHLIKTRGQQVTLRCSPKSGHDTVSWYQQALGQGPQFIFQYYEEEERQRGNFPDRFSGHQFPNYSSELNVNALLLGDSALYLCASSLRLPRGIQYFGAGTRLSVL.

The rearrangement links TRBV7-2 to TRBJ2-5; 8 nucleotides line up with TRBD2. CDR3 length equals 15 residues. J gave up 4 bases and V 4 bases, and 8 bases lay outside the gene matches. Germline-derived CDR1 and CDR2 are SGHTA and FQGNSA. CDR3 in amino acids: CASSSGTRDGETQYF. The CDR3 bases are TGTGCCAGCAGCTCCGGGACTAGGGATGGAGAGACCCAGTACTTC. The full variable domain, rest sourced from reference TRBV7-2 and TRBJ2-5, is GAGVSQSPSNKVTEKGKDVELRCDPISGHTALYWYRQSLGQGLEFLIYFQGNSAPDKSGLPSDRFSAERTGGSVSTLTIQRTQQEDSAVYLCASSSGTRDGETQYFGPGTRLLVL.

This chain connects TRBV18 to TRBJ2-5, with D perhaps matching TRBD1 (6 bases). This CDR3 is 14 amino acids long. V shed 4 bases and J shed 4 bases, with 13 bases lying between them. Germline-derived CDR1 and CDR2 are KGHSH and LQKENI. The CDR3 spells CASSRDTGIETQYF. The CDR3, as DNA: TGTGCCAGCTCACGAGACACAGGGATAGAGACCCAGTACTTC.

This chain uses TRBV7-2 with TRBJ1-2; perhaps TRBD1 as D (6 bases). The germline CDR1 and CDR2 sequences are SGHTA and FQGNSA. The V gene lost 1 base and the J gene lost 8 bases, with 14 bases spanning the gap. This CDR3 is built from 14 residues. This CDR3 is CASSLGDARGGYTF. The CDR3 bases are TGTGCCAGCAGCTTAGGCGACGCGAGGGGGGGCTACACCTTC.

CDR3 sequence reads: CASSLGEEYYGYTF. Here the CDR3 DNA reads TGTGCCAGCAGCTTGGGAGAGGAATACTATGGCTACACCTTC. The chain uses TRBV5-5 and TRBJ1-2; D remains ambiguous. The CDR3 loop spans 14 amino acids. CDR1 and CDR2 from the germline V gene are SGHKS and YYEKEE (reference sequence). Deletions cut 0 bases from V and 3 bases from J, with 9 bases between.

The chain couples TRBV3-1 (or the pseudogene TRBV3-2) to TRBJ1-1, with TRBD1 as a possible D gene (6 bases). V was trimmed by 8 bases and J by 5 bases, leaving 21 bases between them. The CDR3 has 15 residues. Germline V gives CDR1 LGHDT, CDR2 YNNKEL (reference sequence). CDR3 region: CASCLSWGGTTEAFF. The CDR3 nucleotides read TGTGCCAGCTGCCTCAGCTGGGGGGGGACAACTGAAGCTTTCTTT.

V and J are TRBV4-2 and TRBJ2-7, with TRBD2 matching 12 bases. The CDR3 has 17 residues. Trimming cost V 1 base and J 5 bases; bases outside gene matches: 9. Germline V lookup: CDR1 LGHNA, CDR2 YNFKEQ. The CDR3 sequence is CASSQVASGRADNEQYF. DNA for the CDR3: TGTGCCAGCAGCCAAGTCGCTAGCGGGAGGGCCGATAACGAGCAGTACTTC.

This clone was found a few times. The genes are TRBV6-5 and TRBJ1-2; TRBD1 might be the D (5 bases). Per germline, CDR1 MNHEY and CDR2 SVGAGI. This CDR3 has 13 residues. Trimming shortened V by 8 bases and J by 2 bases, and 12 bases separated the two germline ends. The DNA of the CDR3 is TGTGCCAGCCGGGTGTGGGGCAACTATGGCTACACCTTC. It specifies CASRVWGNYGYTF.

The chain links TRBV5-5 to TRBJ1-1, with 9 bases fitting TRBD1. V lost 5 bases to trimming and J lost 8 bases; unmatched junction nucleotides: 7. Germline CDR1 and CDR2: SGHKS and YYEKEE (reference sequence). The CDR3 totals 13 residues. CDR3 DNA sequence: TGTGCCAGCAGACAGACAGGGGGTATGGAAGCTTTCTTT. The encoded protein is CASRQTGGMEAFF. Looking up the rest from reference TRBV5-5 and TRBJ1-1 gives the full variable domain: DAGVTQSPTHLIKTRGQQVTLRCSPISGHKSVSWYQQVLGQGPQFIFQYYEKEERGRGNFPDRFSARQFPNYSSELNVNALLLGDSALYLCASRQTGGMEAFFGQGTRLTVV.

V gene TRBV21-1 combines with J gene TRBJ1-5; the DNA was not used to check the table's D call, TRBD1. TRBV21-1 is a pseudogene locus. CDR3 length: 21 residues. CDR3 sequence: CASSKVLPGTGGMYSNQPQHF. The CDR3 DNA is TGTGCCAGCAGCAAAGTCCTGCCCGGGACAGGGGGGATGTATAGCAATCAGCCCCAGCATTTT.

This clone has just a few counts. The chain links TRBV19 to TRBJ2-7; D may be TRBD1 (6 bases). V gave up 10 bases and J gave up 1 base, with 17 bases separating them. Germline V lookup: CDR1 LNHDA, CDR2 SQIVND (reference sequence). The CDR3 has 14 residues. Here the CDR3 reads CATPQGTSSYEQYF. The CDR3, as DNA: TGTGCCACCCCGCAGGGGACGTCGTCCTACGAGCAGTACTTC.

This sequence joins TRBV6-5 and TRBJ2-7; 12 nucleotides match TRBD2. The CDR3 spans 14 residues. V was clipped by 6 bases and J by 3 bases; unmatched bases: 3. Germline V gene lookup returns CDR1 MNHEY and CDR2 SVGAGI. The CDR3 region has the DNA TGTGCCAGCAGGAGGACTAGCGGGAACTACGAGCAGTACTTC. As protein: CASRRTSGNYEQYF.

The CDR3 here is CATSDPPSGELFF. DNA of the CDR3: TGTGCCACCAGTGATCCCCCGTCCGGGGAGCTGTTTTTT. The V gene is TRBV24-1, the J gene TRBJ2-2; no firm D call. Looked up from germline, CDR1 is KGHDR and CDR2 is SFDVKD. The length of the CDR3 is 13 residues. Trimming removed 3 bases from V and 6 bases from J, with 7 bases in between.

The V call is TRBV13, the J call TRBJ2-1; D is possibly TRBD1 (7 bases). The germline V gene encodes CDR1 PRHDT and CDR2 FYEKMQ (reference sequence). V was shortened by 5 bases and J by 10 bases, with 18 bases between the two germline ends. This CDR3 contains 14 residues. The CDR3 is CASSPRERGGEQFF. The CDR3 coding sequence is TGTGCCAGCAGCCCCCGGGAGCGAGGGGGCGAGCAGTTCTTC.

The chain carries TRBV28 and TRBJ2-2; D remains unclear. V was clipped by 3 bases and J by 3 bases, with 5 bases between them. The CDR3 length is 13 residues. Germline lookup yields CDR1 MDHEN and CDR2 SYDVKM. The CDR3 DNA follows: TGTGCCAGCAGTTTTGAGTACACCGGGGAGCTGTTTTTT. It encodes CASSFEYTGELFF.

The rearrangement links TRBV10-3 to TRBJ1-1; D is unclear. Trimming took off 0 bases at V and 0 bases at J, with 8 bases between the two ends. The CDR3 runs to 15 residues. Germline assignment: CDR1 ENHRY and CDR2 SYGVKD. CDR3 nucleotides: TGTGCCATCAGTGAGTCACAGCTTCTGAACACTGAAGCTTTCTTT. Its protein product is CAISESQLLNTEAFF.

J is TRBJ2-7 and V is TRBV5-1, with D perhaps matching TRBD1 (5 bases). This CDR3 contains 13 residues. Germline lookup yields CDR1 SGHRS and CDR2 YFSETQ. Trimming removed 2 bases from V and 1 base from J, with 7 bases in between. DNA of the CDR3: TGCGCCAGCAGCTTCGACAGATCCTACGAGCAGTACTTC. Translation: CASSFDRSYEQYF.

DNA of the CDR3: TGTGCCAGCAGTTTCGGAGGGGGCTCGGAGCTGTTTTTT. Its translation is CASSFGGGSELFF. This rearrangement joins TRBV28 to TRBJ2-2; maybe TRBD1 (7 bases). The CDR3 extends over 13 amino acids. V lost 3 bases and J lost 10, with 12 bases in between. The germline gives CDR1 MDHEN, CDR2 SYDVKM.

CDR3 residues: CASNPQGEPPNTEAFF. CDR3 bases: TGCGCCAGCAACCCTCAGGGGGAACCTCCAAACACTGAAGCTTTCTTT. The chain joins TRBV5-1 to TRBJ1-1, with 7 bases matching TRBD1. V lost 6 bases, J lost 2 bases, and 13 bases stayed unmatched. CDR3 size: 16 residues. Germline V CDR1 and CDR2: SGHRS, YFSETQ.